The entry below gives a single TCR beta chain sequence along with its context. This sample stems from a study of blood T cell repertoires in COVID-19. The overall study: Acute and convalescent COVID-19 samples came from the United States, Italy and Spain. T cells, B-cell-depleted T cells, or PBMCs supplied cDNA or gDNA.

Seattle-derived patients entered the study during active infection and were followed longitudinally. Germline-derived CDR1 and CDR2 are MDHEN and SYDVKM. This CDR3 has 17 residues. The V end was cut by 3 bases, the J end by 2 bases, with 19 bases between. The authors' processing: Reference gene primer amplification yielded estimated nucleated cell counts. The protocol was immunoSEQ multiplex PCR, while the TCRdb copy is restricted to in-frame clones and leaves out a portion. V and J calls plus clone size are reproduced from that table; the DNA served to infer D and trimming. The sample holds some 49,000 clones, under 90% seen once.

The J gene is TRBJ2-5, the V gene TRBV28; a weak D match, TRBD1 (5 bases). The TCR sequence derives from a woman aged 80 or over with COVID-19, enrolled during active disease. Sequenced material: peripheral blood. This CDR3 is CASSLPKGAALQETQYF. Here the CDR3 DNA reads TGTGCCAGCAGTTTGCCAAAAGGGGCAGCTTTACAAGAGACCCAGTACTTC.